This entry lists 4 T cell receptor beta chains sequenced from one sample in a study of T cell responses to AZD1222 COVID-19 vaccine. Profiling relied on immunoSEQ multiplex PCR, and the TCRdb table lists in-frame clones only, not all of them. Here the sample spans 100,000 to 150,000 clones, approximately 89% being singletons. This specimen was peripheral blood, taken on day 0 of AZD1222 vaccination. These receptors all stem from an adult in good health.

The rearrangement links TRBV2 to TRBJ1-5; TRBD1 aligns across 10 bases. The CDR3 is 16 residues long. CDR1 SNHLY and CDR2 FYNNEI come from the germline V gene. J was trimmed by 5 bases and V by 6 bases; bases with no gene match: 10. CDR3 in DNA: TGTGCCAGCAGGGATAGACAGGGGGCGTCTGATCAGCCCCAGCATTTT. Protein: CASRDRQGASDQPQHF.

The V and J genes are TRBV3-1 (or the pseudogene TRBV3-2) and TRBJ2-3, with a tentative D call TRBD2 (7 bases). V lost 0 bases and J lost 2, with 15 bases in between. The CDR3 loop spans 17 amino acids. Germline V gene lookup returns CDR1 LGHDT and CDR2 YNNKEL (reference sequence). The CDR3 coding sequence is TGTGCCAGCAGCCAAGATTTCGGGGGGCAGGTCACAGATACGCAGTATTTT. It encodes CASSQDFGGQVTDTQYF.

This clone was counted once. J is TRBJ1-1 and V is TRBV30; 9 nucleotides align to TRBD1. The germline gives CDR1 GTSNPN, CDR2 SVGIG (reference sequence). V lost 1 base, J lost 0 bases, and 6 bases stayed unmatched. This CDR3 has 16 residues. The CDR3 DNA follows: TGTGCCTGGAGTGACAGGGGGCCACGGGTGAACACTGAAGCTTTCTTT. Its translation: CAWSDRGPRVNTEAFF. The whole variable domain, remainder taken from reference TRBV30 and TRBJ1-1, is SQTIHQWPATLVQPVGSPLSLECTVEGTSNPNLYWYRQAAGRGLQLLFYSVGIGQISSEVPQNLSASRPQDRQFILSSKKLLLSDSGFYLCAWSDRGPRVNTEAFFGQGTRLTVV.

The V gene is TRBV9, the J gene TRBJ2-2; the D is unclear. This CDR3 is built from 15 residues. The V end was cut by 0 bases, the J end by 4 bases, with 10 bases between. Germline-derived CDR1 and CDR2 are SGDLS and YYNGEE. The CDR3 DNA reads TGTGCCAGCAGCGTAGAAGGGAAACTCACCGGGGAGCTGTTTTTT. This translates into CASSVEGKLTGELFF.